These 27 T cell receptor beta chains came from one sample sequenced in a study of cytomegalovirus exposure and HLA in healthy donors. In the PCR, 60 Vbeta and 13 Jbeta primers were used. TCRdb's table, derived via immunoSEQ multiplex PCR, lists solely in-frame clones and lacks some. The table records around 130,000 clones, roughly 82% of them present only once. The specimen was PBMCs. The receptor set was obtained from a woman younger than 30 in good health and CMV-seropositive.

V gene TRBV6-4 combines with J gene TRBJ2-1; D is undetermined. This CDR3 spans 13 amino acids. Germline assignment: CDR1 MRHNA and CDR2 SNTAGT. The germline V and J ends were trimmed by 5 bases and 0 bases, with 5 bases remaining between them. Here the CDR3 DNA reads TGTGCCAGCAGTCCAGACTCCTACAATGAGCAGTTCTTC. Amino acid sequence: CASSPDSYNEQFF.

Here the CDR3 reads CASTKLRGAYNEQFF. DNA for the CDR3: TGTGCCAGCACGAAACTGCGGGGGGCCTACAATGAGCAGTTCTTC. The chain recombines TRBV28 with TRBJ2-1; 8 nucleotides match TRBD2. The germline gives CDR1 MDHEN, CDR2 SYDVKM. The CDR3 loop spans 15 amino acids. Trimming at V came to 7 bases and at J to 2 bases, leaving 7 bases not matched to a gene.

The chain is built from TRBV6-5 and TRBJ2-2; D is perhaps TRBD2 (7 bases). Germline CDR1 is MNHEY and CDR2 is SVGAGI. Trimming stripped 1 base from V and 8 bases from J, with 14 bases between. The length of the CDR3 is 15 residues. Here the CDR3 reads CASSYYGGLGGELFF. CDR3 nucleotide sequence: TGTGCCAGCAGTTACTACGGGGGGCTGGGAGGGGAGCTGTTTTTT.

The chain recombines TRBV4-2 with TRBJ2-3, with 16 positions matching TRBD2. With V trimmed by 2 bases and J by 0 bases, 8 bases remained unmatched. CDR1 is LGHNA, CDR2 YNFKEQ, per germline. The CDR3 consists of 20 residues. CDR3 DNA: TGTGCCAGCAGCCAATATCCCGGGACTAGCGGGGGGGCTAGCACAGATACGCAGTATTTT. Amino acid sequence: CASSQYPGTSGGASTDTQYF.

This clone was found once. In DNA form, the CDR3 reads TGTGCCAGCAGCTCTGAAACTACAGGGAAGGGATATAATTCACCCCTCCACTTT. Its protein product is CASSSETTGKGYNSPLHF. The rearrangement uses TRBV5-4 and TRBJ1-6, with D perhaps matching TRBD1 (6 bases). This CDR3 region has 18 residues. Between the trimmed V and J ends, which lost 3 bases and 4 bases, there was a span of 20 bases. CDR1 and CDR2 from the germline V gene are SGHNT and YYREEE (reference sequence).

The J gene is TRBJ2-7, the V gene TRBV7-8; 12 bases agree with TRBD1. Trimming at V came to 2 bases and at J to 0 bases, leaving 11 bases not matched to a gene. There are 19 residues in the CDR3. Per germline, CDR1 SGHVS and CDR2 FQNEAQ. In DNA, the CDR3 is TGTGCCAGCAGCTTACCGGGACAGGGGGCGGGAAGGGACTCCTACGAGCAGTACTTC. Its protein is CASSLPGQGAGRDSYEQYF.

V gene TRBV2 combines with J gene TRBJ2-2; 10 nucleotides match TRBD2. Losses at the gene ends were 7 bases for V and 6 bases for J; bases not matched to a gene: 5. Germline values: CDR1 SNHLY, CDR2 FYNNEI. CDR3 length equals 14 residues. The CDR3 sequence is CASMERGGPGELFF. The CDR3, as DNA: TGTGCCAGCATGGAGCGGGGGGGGCCCGGGGAGCTGTTTTTT.

The chain is built from TRBV7-9 and TRBJ1-1, with 10 bases matching TRBD1. The CDR3 sequence is 17 residues long. V gave up 5 bases and J gave up 1 base; unmatched junction bases: 10. Germline V CDR1 and CDR2: SEHNR, FQNEAQ (reference sequence). CDR3 nucleotides: TGTGCCAGCAGCCCAGTTTCGGACAGGGGGGCGAACACTGAAGCTTTCTTT. Translating it yields CASSPVSDRGANTEAFF.

This sequence joins TRBV5-5 and TRBJ1-5; 9 bases match TRBD1. V gave up 3 bases and J gave up 6 bases; unmatched junction bases: 10. This CDR3 has 16 amino acids. Germline CDR1 reads SGHKS; CDR2 reads YYEKEE (reference sequence). This chain's CDR3 is CASSWGLGTGSQPQHF. The DNA for the CDR3 is TGTGCCAGCAGCTGGGGATTAGGGACAGGGAGTCAGCCCCAGCATTTT.

In the case of this clone: Other DNA sequences from this sample encode an identical CDR3 as well. The chain is built from TRBV5-6 and TRBJ1-2; D is possibly TRBD1 (5 bases). Trimming removed 0 bases from V and 4 bases from J, with 7 bases in between. Germline lookup yields CDR1 SGHDT and CDR2 YYEEEE. This CDR3 contains 13 residues. The CDR3 loop reads CASSLGQLYGYTF. The CDR3 nucleotides read TGTGCCAGCAGCTTGGGACAGCTCTATGGCTACACCTTC. The whole variable domain, remainder taken from reference TRBV5-6 and TRBJ1-2, is DAGVTQSPTHLIKTRGQQVTLRCSPKSGHDTVSWYQQALGQGPQFIFQYYEEEERQRGNFPDRFSGHQFPNYSSELNVNALLLGDSALYLCASSLGQLYGYTFGSGTRLTVV.

CDR3 residues: CASSLSGTGETGELFF. The CDR3 coding sequence is TGTGCCAGCAGCTTAAGTGGGACAGGGGAAACCGGGGAGCTGTTTTTT. The chain couples TRBV7-9 to TRBJ2-2; 10 bases agree with TRBD1. Unmatched junction bases numbered 5, after V lost 2 bases and J lost 5 bases. This CDR3 region has 16 residues. Germline loops: CDR1 SEHNR, CDR2 FQNEAQ (reference sequence).

This chain connects TRBV2 to TRBJ1-4; 8 bases align to TRBD1. The germline CDR1 and CDR2 sequences are SNHLY and FYNNEI. CDR3 length: 14 residues. V dropped 6 bases and J dropped 8; count of bases not matched to a gene: 8. The CDR3 DNA reads TGTGCCAGCAGCGATAGGACAGGGAAGGAAAAACTGTTTTTT. Its protein is CASSDRTGKEKLFF.

The V and J genes are TRBV4-1 and TRBJ2-5; a weak D match, TRBD2 (6 bases). The germline gives CDR1 MGHRA, CDR2 YSYEKL. CDR3 length equals 16 residues. V was pared by 0 bases and J by 4 bases, with 15 bases between. The CDR3, as DNA: TGCGCCAGCAGCCAAGACGACGGGGGAGCTTCAGAGACCCAGTACTTC. Amino acids: CASSQDDGGASETQYF.

A word on this clone: One junction end does not reproduce the germline sequence, and a read error may be involved. The genes are TRBV7-9 and TRBJ1-5; 7 bases are shared with TRBD1. Looked up from germline, CDR1 is SEHNR and CDR2 is FQNEAQ (reference sequence). CDR3 size: 16 residues. DNA of the CDR3: TGTTCCAGCAGTTCGACAGGGTCTGTTGGTGAACAGCCCCAGCATTTT. Translating it yields CSSSSTGSVGEQPQHF.

This clone came up a few times. The chain employs TRBV7-6 and TRBJ2-3; maybe TRBD1 (5 bases). Looked up from germline, CDR1 is SGHVS and CDR2 is FNYEAQ. Between the trimmed V and J ends, which lost 2 bases and 0 bases, there was a span of 9 bases. This CDR3 is built from 15 residues. DNA for the CDR3: TGTGCCAGCAGCTTATATTCAGGGAGCACAGATACGCAGTATTTT. The encoded protein is CASSLYSGSTDTQYF.

V is TRBV5-1 and J is TRBJ2-7; 8 bases agree with TRBD1. The CDR3 is 16 residues long. Germline CDR1 is SGHRS and CDR2 is YFSETQ. The trim removed 0 bases at V and 5 bases at J, leaving 10 bases unmatched. CDR3 region: CASSLGGGRGLNEQYF. As DNA, the CDR3 is TGCGCCAGCAGCTTGGGAGGCGGCAGGGGGCTAAACGAGCAGTACTTC.

There are a few counts of this clone. The V and J genes are TRBV6-5 and TRBJ2-5; D call uncertain. The CDR3 length is 14 residues. Germline-derived CDR1 and CDR2 are MNHEY and SVGAGI. V shed 0 bases and J shed 4 bases, with 9 bases lying between them. CDR3 amino acids: CASSYSPEAETQYF. DNA of the CDR3: TGTGCCAGCAGTTACTCCCCAGAGGCAGAGACCCAGTACTTC.

This sequence joins TRBV2 and TRBJ1-6; D gene uncertain. The CDR3 sequence is 11 residues long. The germline V gene has CDR1 SNHLY and CDR2 FYNNEI. The V gene lost 7 bases and the J gene lost 13 bases, with 11 bases spanning the gap. The CDR3 region is CASKTADPLHF. Here the CDR3 DNA reads TGTGCCAGCAAGACTGCGGATCCCCTCCACTTT.

V gene TRBV5-6 combines with J gene TRBJ2-7; D is undetermined. The CDR3 loop spans 12 amino acids. In germline, CDR1 is SGHDT, CDR2 YYEEEE. Trimming shortened V by 4 bases and J by 3 bases, and 8 bases separated the two germline ends. CDR3: CASSALVYEQYF. As DNA, the CDR3 is TGTGCCAGCAGCGCCCTAGTCTACGAGCAGTACTTC.

The V gene is TRBV6-4, the J gene TRBJ2-1; 10 bases line up with TRBD2. The V segment lost 7 bases and the J segment 1 base; nucleotides outside the gene matches: 7. CDR1 is MRHNA, CDR2 SNTAGT, per germline. The CDR3 length is 16 residues. The CDR3 loop reads CASNPSGGGSYNEQFF. CDR3 sequence (DNA): TGTGCCAGCAACCCTAGCGGGGGAGGGTCCTACAATGAGCAGTTCTTC.

The genes are TRBV15 and TRBJ2-3, with 7 nucleotides matching TRBD1. CDR3 length: 15 amino acids. Germline CDR1 and CDR2: LNHNV and YYDKDF (reference sequence). Losses at the gene ends were 4 bases for V and 4 bases for J; bases not matched to a gene: 8. CDR3 region: CATSTGTAKADTQYF. CDR3 coding DNA: TGTGCCACCAGCACAGGGACAGCGAAGGCAGATACGCAGTATTTT.

This chain joins TRBV11-2 and TRBJ2-5, with D uncertain. Trimming removed 2 bases at V and 2 bases at J, with 12 bases between. Germline V gene lookup returns CDR1 SGHAT and CDR2 FQNNGV. The CDR3 has 15 residues. The CDR3 DNA reads TGTGCCAGCAGCTTAACCCTAGGAAGACAAGAGACCCAGTACTTC. Its translation is CASSLTLGRQETQYF.

The genes are TRBV27 and TRBJ2-7, with TRBD1 matching over 9 bases. V was pared by 6 bases and J by 4 bases, with 7 bases of the junction left unmatched. Germline-derived CDR1 and CDR2 are MNHEY and SMNVEV (reference sequence). The CDR3 is 14 residues long. The CDR3 loop reads CASRPGDRDYEQYF. The CDR3 nucleotides read TGTGCCAGCAGACCAGGGGACAGGGATTACGAGCAGTACTTC.

The chain combines TRBV2 with TRBJ2-7, with 9 bases identical to TRBD2. V trimming: 8 bases; J trimming: 4 bases; junction bases outside the gene matches: 6. The germline V gene has CDR1 SNHLY and CDR2 FYNNEI. The CDR3 contains 13 residues. The DNA for the CDR3 is TGTGCCAGCGGGCGGGGGGGCAGGTACGAGCAGTACTTC. Translation gives CASGRGGRYEQYF.

V usage is TRBV29-1 and J usage is TRBJ1-1; D not certain. With 7 bases removed from V and 3 bases from J, the gap between germline ends came to 12 bases. CDR1 is SQVTM, CDR2 ANQGSEA, per germline. This CDR3 has 12 residues. The CDR3 loop reads CSAWVRDTEAFF. The CDR3 DNA reads TGCAGCGCCTGGGTGCGGGACACTGAAGCTTTCTTT.

The chain has TRBV19 and TRBJ1-1, with 7 bases lining up with TRBD1. CDR3 length: 14 residues. Germline-derived CDR1 and CDR2 are LNHDA and SQIVND (reference sequence). Trimming took 10 bases from V and 4 from J; bases not matched to a gene: 12. The CDR3 DNA sequence: TGTGCCACCAGGGACAGACTTAGGACCACTGAAGCTTTCTTT. Its protein is CATRDRLRTTEAFF.

This chain joins TRBV19 and TRBJ1-6, with 8 bases identical to TRBD1. The CDR3 runs 13 residues. Germline V gives CDR1 LNHDA, CDR2 SQIVND (reference sequence). V trimming: 11 bases; J trimming: 6 bases; junction bases outside the gene matches: 6. CDR3 residues: CASTGGFNSPLHF. The CDR3 DNA is TGTGCCTCTACAGGGGGTTTTAATTCACCCCTCCACTTT.